The 13 T cell receptor beta chains in this list originate from one sample, sequenced in a study of T-cell memory formation after mild COVID-19. TCRdb re-derived calls from the 5' RACE reads in MiXCR, one entry per CDR3 protein. The data show about 290,000 distinct CDR3 sequences, with approximately 15% seen just once and 22% held by the top ten. Material: PBMCs or a T cell subset sorted from them (not recorded which). Receptor source: a man aged 18-30 years who had mild COVID-19 (a few samples of this study predate the infection). Cell type and time point are not known.

This clonotype was seen more than once but under ten times. The V gene is TRBV28, the J gene TRBJ2-1; D is possibly TRBD2 (6 bases). The CDR3 is 15 amino acids. The germline CDR1 and CDR2 sequences are MDHEN and SYDVKM. V lost 2 bases, J lost 0 bases, and 8 bases lay in between. CDR3 loop: CASSLRRGSYNEQFF. The CDR3 DNA sequence: TGTGCCAGCAGTTTACGGCGGGGCTCCTACAATGAGCAGTTCTTC.

The chain is built from TRBV2 and TRBJ2-5, with D tentatively TRBD2 (6 bases). The length of the CDR3 is 12 residues. Looked up from germline, CDR1 is SNHLY and CDR2 is FYNNEI. Trimming left V 3 bases short and J 4 bases short, with 6 bases between. The CDR3 sequence is CASSDGRETQYF. The CDR3 coding sequence is TGTGCCAGCAGTGACGGGAGAGAGACCCAGTACTTC.

In its sample, this clonotype was seen a few times. The chain joins TRBV27 to TRBJ2-2; the match to TRBD2 covers 8 bases. The CDR3 runs to 16 residues. Germline V gives CDR1 MNHEY, CDR2 SMNVEV (reference sequence). Losses at the gene ends were 0 bases for V and 2 bases for J; bases not matched to a gene: 2. The CDR3, as DNA: TGTGCCAGCAGTTTATCACTAGCGGACAACACCGGGGAGCTGTTTTTT. Translation gives CASSLSLADNTGELFF.

This clonotype was picked up a small number of times. V and J are TRBV4-3 and TRBJ1-4, with no clear D. The CDR3 has 13 amino acids. Looked up from germline, CDR1 is LGHNA and CDR2 is YSLEER. V was cut by 4 bases and J by 8 bases, with 11 bases left in between. CDR3 sequence (DNA): TGCGCCAGCAGCCTGGAGTTGGGCGAAAAACTGTTTTTT. It codes for CASSLELGEKLFF.

The V call is TRBV2, the J call TRBJ2-3; unclear D gene. The germline CDR1 and CDR2 sequences are SNHLY and FYNNEI. Trimming took off 4 bases at V and 1 base at J, with 12 bases between the two ends. The CDR3 sequence is 15 residues long. The CDR3 DNA reads as TGTGCCAGCAGTGCCCAGGCCTGGCGCACAGATACGCAGTATTTT. Amino acids: CASSAQAWRTDTQYF.

This clonotype was detected a few times. V usage is TRBV7-3 and J usage is TRBJ2-3; D is unresolved. CDR3 length: 13 residues. Trimming left V 4 bases short and J 6 bases short, with 11 bases between. Germline V gives CDR1 SGHTA, CDR2 FQGTGA. The CDR3 spells CASSSGPHDTQYF. In nucleotides, the CDR3 is TGTGCCAGCAGCTCCGGCCCACACGATACGCAGTATTTT. Full variable domain (missing parts from reference TRBV7-3 and TRBJ2-3): GAGVSQTPSNKVTEKGKYVELRCDPISGHTALYWYRQSLGQGPEFLIYFQGTGAADDSGLPNDRFFAVRPEGSVSTLKIQRTERGDSAVYLCASSSGPHDTQYFGPGTRLTVL.

This clonotype was detected only a few times. The chain recombines TRBV6-5 with TRBJ2-1; D might be TRBD2 (6 bases). The CDR3 has 16 amino acids. Deletions cut 2 bases from V and 0 bases from J, with 11 bases between. CDR1 and CDR2 (germline): MNHEY, SVGAGI. CDR3 nucleotides: TGTGCCAGCAGTTACGTCTCCGGGAGCTCCTACAATGAGCAGTTCTTC. The encoded protein is CASSYVSGSSYNEQFF.

Only a few counts were recorded for this clonotype. This chain uses TRBV6-6 with TRBJ2-3; possible D gene TRBD1, 6 bases. CDR3 length: 14 amino acids. V dropped 5 bases and J dropped 6 bases, with 15 bases sitting between them. Germline CDR1 is MNHNY and CDR2 is SVGAGI (reference sequence). The chain's CDR3 is CASSPVGAEDTQYF. CDR3 DNA sequence: TGTGCCAGCAGTCCAGTGGGGGCGGAGGATACGCAGTATTTT.

In this sample, this clonotype turned up many times. The chain has TRBV7-9 and TRBJ2-1; 9 bases are shared with TRBD2. CDR3 length: 15 amino acids. Germline CDR1 reads SEHNR; CDR2 reads FQNEAQ (reference sequence). V trimming: 4 bases; J trimming: 9 bases; junction bases outside the gene matches: 10. CDR3 bases: TGTGCCAGCAGCTCCCTTGCGGGGGGGCCAGGTGAGCAGTTCTTC. This encodes CASSSLAGGPGEQFF.

CDR3 nucleotides: TGCGCCAGCAGCTTGGACGCGGGGAACACCGGGGAGCTGTTTTTT. Translating gives CASSLDAGNTGELFF. The genes are TRBV5-1 and TRBJ2-2, with D possibly being TRBD2 (5 bases). Germline CDR1 is SGHRS and CDR2 is YFSETQ. This CDR3 comprises 15 residues. Trimming pared 0 bases from V and 1 base from J, leaving 7 bases between.

CDR3 sequence reads: CASSVEGLNIQYF. CDR3 bases: TGTGCCAGCAGCGTAGAAGGGTTGAACATTCAGTACTTC. The chain couples TRBV9 to TRBJ2-4; no definite D call. Per the germline V gene, CDR1 is SGDLS and CDR2 is YYNGEE. V was trimmed by 0 bases and J by 7 bases, leaving 8 bases between them. CDR3 length equals 13 residues. Full variable domain (outside the CDR3, taken from reference TRBV9 and TRBJ2-4): DSGVTQTPKHLITATGQRVTLRCSPRSGDLSVYWYQQSLDQGLQFLIQYYNGEERAKGNILERFSAQQFPDLHSELNLSSLELGDSALYFCASSVEGLNIQYFGAGTRLSVL.

This rearrangement joins TRBV7-9 to TRBJ2-7; 7 positions match TRBD2. This CDR3 has 13 amino acids. Losses at the gene ends were 10 bases for V and 2 bases for J; bases not matched to a gene: 8. Germline CDR1 SEHNR, CDR2 FQNEAQ (reference sequence). The CDR3 sequence: CATRKRDAYEQYF. DNA for the CDR3: TGTGCCACCAGAAAGCGGGACGCCTACGAGCAGTACTTC.

The gene calls are TRBV19 and TRBJ2-2, with TRBD1 matching 7 bases. The CDR3 contains 17 residues. Germline V gene lookup returns CDR1 LNHDA and CDR2 SQIVND (reference sequence). J lost 1 base, V lost 1 base, and 6 bases had no gene match. The CDR3 coding sequence is TGTGCCAGTAGTATAGGTTTACGGGACAGGAACACCGGGGAGCTGTTTTTT. Translated: CASSIGLRDRNTGELFF.